Listed below are T cell receptor beta chains from one sample, sequenced in a study of CXCR3-negative and CXCR3-positive naive CD8 T cells. From the 5' RACE reads, TCRdb lists one entry per CDR3 protein and no DNA. This sample's table has fewer than 60,000 distinct CDR3 sequences. The material sequenced was naive CXCR3- CD8+ T cells from blood. The origin of the receptors is a human donor in good health. Some clones in this sample may be carry-over from other donors' samples. The CDR3 runs from the conserved cysteine through the conserved F or W. The order of the fields is V gene, J gene, CDR3 length, CDR3 protein.

TRBV6-2/TRBV6-3,TRBJ2-7,16,CASSTHLTEISYEQYF
TRBV27,TRBJ1-3,16,CASSPTPGGAGNTIYF
TRBV29-1,TRBJ2-2,11,CSVERGGELFF
TRBV21-1,TRBJ2-3,11,CATAEKDTQYF
TRBV3-1,TRBJ2-3,16,CASSSRAPRGGDTQYF
TRBV28,TRBJ2-7,15,CASSFSGAGTYEQYF
TRBV29-1,TRBJ2-5,15,CSVGGRGMPWETQYF
TRBV6-5,TRBJ2-5,12,CASRGTVETQYF
TRBV4-1,TRBJ2-1,15,CASSQGLAGWDEQFF
TRBV14,TRBJ1-1,17,CASSQARYRGDNTEAFF
TRBV20-1,TRBJ2-3,14,CSARGGTNSDTQYF
TRBV25-1,TRBJ1-5,14,CASSDGTLNQPQHF
TRBV21-1,TRBJ2-4,15,CASSKNRAGANIQYF
TRBV29-1,TRBJ2-3,12,CSVVQRTDTQYF
TRBV4-1,TRBJ2-7,13,CASSQDRFSEQYF
TRBV12-3/TRBV12-4,TRBJ2-7,13,CASSLPGGHEQYF
TRBV6-2/TRBV6-3,TRBJ1-1,13,CASGQGAQTEAFF
TRBV29-1,TRBJ2-6,19,CSVGNTGVASSSGANVLTF
TRBV7-9,TRBJ1-1,15,CASRHRGPGDTEAFF
TRBV12-3/TRBV12-4,TRBJ2-7,12,CASSFVAAEQYF
TRBV20-1,TRBJ2-5,14,CSAHSGGREETQYF
TRBV7-3,TRBJ1-1,14,CASSLGTGRTEAFF
TRBV29-1,TRBJ2-2,16,CSVEDGVARNTGELFF
TRBV28,TRBJ2-7,15,CASLSPGLRVWEQYF
TRBV9,TRBJ2-3,16,CASSERQGYGTDTQYF
TRBV11-3,TRBJ1-2,15,CASSPRGQLNYGYTF
TRBV28,TRBJ2-7,12,CASSGPGGEQYF
TRBV2,TRBJ2-7,13,CASSDPGPYEQYF
TRBV7-8,TRBJ2-3,18,CASSLEGLAGGHTDTQYF
TRBV28,TRBJ2-7,14,CASSYDRGVYEQYF
TRBV5-6,TRBJ2-1,16,CASSPEIGGSYNEQFF
TRBV28,TRBJ1-1,15,CASSLGRFMNTEAFF
TRBV27,TRBJ2-7,15,CASSFGLAGVHEQYF
TRBV25-1,TRBJ2-5,13,CASSEKGEETQYF
TRBV7-2,TRBJ2-3,18,CASSSYLAERPSTDTQYF
TRBV19,TRBJ2-3,13,CASNGGNTDTQYF
TRBV18,TRBJ2-3,16,CASSPYRDTEWDTQYF
TRBV29-1,TRBJ2-7,14,CSVEINIGGYEQYF
TRBV12-3/TRBV12-4,TRBJ2-7,12,CASSIAPGPPYF
TRBV28,TRBJ2-7,16,CASSLPQGKFSYEQYF
TRBV24-1,TRBJ2-1,16,CATSGEREGLWNEQFF
TRBV20-1,TRBJ2-1,16,CSASTYRDTPYNEQFF
TRBV6-2/TRBV6-3,TRBJ1-1,13,CASSPGLGTEAFF
TRBV29-1,TRBJ1-2,11,CSVENSYGYTF
TRBV15,TRBJ2-2,16,CATTGQDSLPTGELFF
TRBV14,TRBJ1-2,15,CASSQSGRPWQGYTF
TRBV6-5,TRBJ2-3,17,CASSSPGLAELTDTQYF
TRBV6-4,TRBJ2-1,15,CASSDISGGPDEQFF
TRBV12-3/TRBV12-4,TRBJ1-2,15,CASSLNRDRVYGYTF
TRBV29-1,TRBJ2-1,14,CSVSGSDRSNEQFF
TRBV5-6,TRBJ1-1,14,CASSLVWRDTEAFF
TRBV6-2/TRBV6-3,TRBJ2-5,14,CASRPLGEQETQYF
TRBV28,TRBJ1-2,16,CASSPWGDTLFDGYTF